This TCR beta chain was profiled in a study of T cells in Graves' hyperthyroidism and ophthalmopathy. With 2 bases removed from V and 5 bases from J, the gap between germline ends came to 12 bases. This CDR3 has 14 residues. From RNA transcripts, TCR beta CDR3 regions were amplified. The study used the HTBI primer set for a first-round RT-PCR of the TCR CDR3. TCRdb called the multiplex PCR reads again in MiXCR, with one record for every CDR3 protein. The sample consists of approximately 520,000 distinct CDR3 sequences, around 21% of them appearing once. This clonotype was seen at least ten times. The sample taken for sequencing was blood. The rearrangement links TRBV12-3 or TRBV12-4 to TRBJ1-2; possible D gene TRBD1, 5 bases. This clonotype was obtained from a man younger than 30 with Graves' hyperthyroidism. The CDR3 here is CASSLRSGRYGYTF. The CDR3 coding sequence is TGTGCCAGCAGTTTAAGGTCAGGGAGGTATGGCTACACCTTC.